These T cell receptor beta chains were read from a single sample in a study of T cells in Graves' hyperthyroidism and ophthalmopathy. TCRdb reprocessed the multiplex PCR reads with MiXCR, giving one entry per CDR3 protein. This table has 730,000 or so distinct CDR3 sequences, approximately 18% appearing once. The sample taken for sequencing was blood. The receptors were gathered from a woman in her 50s with Graves' hyperthyroidism that later progressed to Graves' ophthalmopathy. The CDR3 runs from the conserved cysteine through the conserved F or W. The D gene is left open where the match is weak. Not all rows give a size; the values are once, few, many and, for expanded clones, a class.

v_call: TRBV7-8; clone_size: few; d_call: TRBD1; j_call: TRBJ2-3; cdr3_aa: CASSSDRVPTDTQYF; cdr3_nt: TGTGCCAGCAGCTCGGACAGGGTACCCACAGATACGCAGTATTTT
v_call: TRBV18; clone_size: many; d_call: -; j_call: TRBJ2-3; cdr3_aa: CASSPQGSTDTQYF; cdr3_nt: TGTGCCAGCAGTCCCCAGGGGTCCACAGATACGCAGTATTTT
v_call: TRBV6-1; clone_size: few; d_call: TRBD2; j_call: TRBJ2-5; cdr3_aa: CASNPGLAGIETQYF; cdr3_nt: TGTGCCAGCAACCCGGGACTAGCGGGGATAGAGACCCAGTACTTC
v_call: TRBV30; clone_size: -; d_call: -; j_call: TRBJ1-1; cdr3_aa: CAWSFYRDEQWGAEAFF; cdr3_nt: TGTGCCTGGAGTTTCTACAGGGATGAACAATGGGGCGCTGAAGCTTTCTTT
v_call: TRBV12-3/TRBV12-4; clone_size: many; d_call: TRBD1; j_call: TRBJ2-1; cdr3_aa: CASSKDRAPYNEQFF; cdr3_nt: TGTGCCAGCAGCAAGGACAGGGCCCCATACAATGAGCAGTTCTTC
v_call: TRBV5-6; clone_size: -; d_call: -; j_call: TRBJ2-7; cdr3_aa: CASSQIGRTSSYEQYF; cdr3_nt: TGTGCCAGCAGCCAAATCGGACGGACGAGCTCCTACGAGCAGTACTTC
v_call: TRBV20-1; clone_size: -; d_call: -; j_call: TRBJ1-4; cdr3_aa: CSARAGSGLGEKLFF; cdr3_nt: TGCAGTGCTAGAGCGGGGTCGGGGCTGGGTGAAAAACTGTTTTTT
v_call: TRBV5-4; clone_size: -; d_call: -; j_call: TRBJ2-7; cdr3_aa: CASSLETGKQYF; cdr3_nt: TGTGCCAGCAGCTTGGAAACAGGGAAGCAGTACTTC
v_call: TRBV10-3; clone_size: -; d_call: -; j_call: TRBJ2-1; cdr3_aa: CAISESESSYNEQFF; cdr3_nt: TGTGCCATCAGTGAAAGCGAGAGCTCCTACAATGAGCAGTTCTTC
v_call: TRBV13; clone_size: many; d_call: -; j_call: TRBJ1-1; cdr3_aa: CASSFRTEAFF; cdr3_nt: TGTGCCAGCAGCTTTCGCACTGAAGCTTTCTTT
v_call: TRBV11-2; clone_size: many; d_call: -; j_call: TRBJ2-1; cdr3_aa: CASRPPSSYNEQFF; cdr3_nt: TGTGCCAGCAGACCTCCAAGCTCCTACAATGAGCAGTTCTTC
v_call: TRBV11-2; clone_size: many; d_call: -; j_call: TRBJ2-7; cdr3_aa: CASSTGVPPYEQYF; cdr3_nt: TGTGCCAGCAGCACGGGAGTCCCCCCCTACGAGCAGTACTTC
v_call: TRBV12-3/TRBV12-4; clone_size: many; d_call: -; j_call: TRBJ1-5; cdr3_aa: CASSLVTSRSQPQHF; cdr3_nt: TGTGCCAGCAGTTTAGTAACGTCCCGTAGCCAGCCCCAGCATTTT
v_call: TRBV3-1; clone_size: -; d_call: -; j_call: TRBJ1-2; cdr3_aa: CASSPTPTSRGGGYGYTF; cdr3_nt: TGTGCCAGCAGCCCGACTCCAACCTCCAGGGGAGGCGGCTATGGCTACACCTTC
v_call: TRBV20-1; clone_size: few; d_call: -; j_call: TRBJ2-7; cdr3_aa: CSARHGLGSYEQYF; cdr3_nt: TGCAGTGCTAGACACGGGTTGGGCTCCTACGAGCAGTACTTC
v_call: TRBV11-2; clone_size: -; d_call: TRBD1; j_call: TRBJ1-2; cdr3_aa: CASSSLTGTGYGYTF; cdr3_nt: TGTGCCAGCAGCTCACTCACCGGGACAGGGTATGGCTACACCTTC
v_call: TRBV2; clone_size: few; d_call: -; j_call: TRBJ1-2; cdr3_aa: CASSEQRTATWDYGCTF; cdr3_nt: TGTGCCAGCAGTGAGCAACGGACAGCAACTTGGGACTATGGCTGCACCTTC
v_call: TRBV3-1; clone_size: many; d_call: -; j_call: TRBJ2-2; cdr3_aa: CASSLLTNTGELFF; cdr3_nt: TGTGCCAGCAGCCTCTTGACGAACACCGGGGAGCTGTTTTTT
v_call: TRBV7-9; clone_size: -; d_call: -; j_call: TRBJ1-2; cdr3_aa: CASSLSGQRPGYTF; cdr3_nt: TGTGCCAGCAGCTTATCGGGCCAAAGGCCGGGCTACACCTTC
v_call: TRBV6-5; clone_size: few; d_call: -; j_call: TRBJ1-1; cdr3_aa: CASSYYRRGMYTEAFF; cdr3_nt: TGTGCCAGCAGTTACTACCGAAGGGGGATGTATACTGAAGCTTTCTTT